Below are 2 T cell receptor beta chains sequenced from a single sample in a study of blood T cell repertoires in COVID-19. Profiling relied on immunoSEQ multiplex PCR, and the TCRdb table lists in-frame clones only, not all of them. The sample lists 160,000 or so clones, roughly 82% seen once, with almost 8.5% in the top ten. Sample: peripheral blood. All receptors come from a woman in her 70s with acute or convalescent COVID-19.

The chain uses TRBV5-1 and TRBJ1-1; D uncertain. The V end lost 3 bases, the J end lost 2 bases, and 14 bases lay between the germline ends. In germline, CDR1 is SGHRS, CDR2 YFSETQ. This CDR3 contains 15 residues. CDR3 sequence reads: CASSYLTTHNTEAFF. The DNA of the CDR3 is TGCGCCAGCAGCTATTTGACAACCCACAACACTGAAGCTTTCTTT.

This clone occurred once. J is TRBJ2-1 and V is TRBV24-1, with 8 bases fitting TRBD1. The CDR3 has 12 amino acids. Germline V gives CDR1 KGHDR, CDR2 SFDVKD. V dropped 6 bases and J dropped 8; count of bases not matched to a gene: 2. The CDR3 loop reads CATSRQGYEQFF. CDR3 bases: TGTGCCACCAGTAGACAGGGGTATGAGCAGTTCTTC.